This entry lists 18 T cell receptor beta chains sequenced from one sample in a study of shared clonotypes between healthy human individuals. The table came from immunoSEQ multiplex PCR; TCRdb's copy has only in-frame clones and leaves some out. This sample has about 990,000 clones; approximately 80% occur once, and the top ten carry 0.6% to 0.7%. Sequencing was carried out using memory CD4+ T cells from PBMCs. Specified subset: CD45RA-negative fraction. These receptors were obtained from a man between 18 and 29 years old in good health. Some clones in this sample may be carry-over from other donors' samples.

This clone appeared a few times. The chain couples TRBV9 to TRBJ1-1; D is unresolved. This CDR3 has 15 amino acids. V lost 3 bases, J lost 2 bases, and 14 bases lay in between. Germline values: CDR1 SGDLS, CDR2 YYNGEE. The CDR3 protein is CASSAARGGNTEAFF. The CDR3 coding sequence is TGTGCCAGCAGCGCCGCGCGGGGAGGAAACACTGAAGCTTTCTTT.

This clone has only a few counts. The V and J genes are TRBV28 and TRBJ1-5, with D tentatively TRBD1 (5 bases). V lost 4 bases, J lost 7 bases, and 11 bases lay in between. CDR3 length equals 13 residues. The germline V gene has CDR1 MDHEN and CDR2 SYDVKM. This chain's CDR3 is CASSSVRDQPQHF. As DNA, the CDR3 is TGTGCCAGCAGTTCGGTTAGGGACCAGCCCCAGCATTTT.

V is TRBV11-2 and J is TRBJ2-3; D ambiguous. CDR3 length equals 13 residues. Trimming pared 3 bases from V and 3 bases from J, leaving 7 bases between. From germline, CDR1 is SGHAT and CDR2 FQNNGV. This chain's CDR3 is CASSFTITDTQYF. The CDR3 DNA sequence: TGTGCCAGCAGCTTCACTATTACAGATACGCAGTATTTT.

The J gene is TRBJ1-4, the V gene TRBV5-1; D gene ambiguous. V lost 6 bases and J 5 bases, leaving 17 bases between the germline ends. The CDR3 loop spans 15 amino acids. Germline V CDR1 and CDR2: SGHRS, YFSETQ. DNA of the CDR3: TGCGCCAGCAAATTTAGCCCAGAATCGAATGAAAAACTGTTTTTT. Its translation is CASKFSPESNEKLFF.

The V call is TRBV7-8, the J call TRBJ2-7; 9 bases line up with TRBD1. CDR3 length: 17 residues. V gave up 6 bases and J gave up 3 bases; unmatched junction bases: 15. CDR1 and CDR2 from the germline V gene are SGHVS and FQNEAQ. The CDR3: CASRQHRDRVFSYEQYF. The CDR3 nucleotides are TGTGCCAGCAGACAACACCGGGACAGGGTTTTTAGCTACGAGCAGTACTTC.

This rearrangement joins TRBV28 to TRBJ1-1; D perhaps matches TRBD1 (6 bases). V shed 2 bases and J shed 0 bases, with 16 bases lying between them. The CDR3 has 17 amino acids. Germline CDR1 MDHEN, CDR2 SYDVKM. For the CDR3, the DNA is TGTGCCAGCAGTTTACCCACCCGGGGGCCGTTGAACACTGAAGCTTTCTTT. Translating gives CASSLPTRGPLNTEAFF.

The V call is TRBV27, the J call TRBJ2-7; 8 nucleotides align to TRBD1. The J segment lost 0 bases and the V segment lost 6 bases, leaving 13 bases of the junction unmatched. CDR1 MNHEY and CDR2 SMNVEV come from the germline V gene (reference sequence). The CDR3 runs 17 residues. The CDR3 nucleotides read TGTGCCAGCAGCCCGAGACAGGGGCCTACGAGCTCCTACGAGCAGTACTTC. This sequence encodes CASSPRQGPTSSYEQYF.

The rearrangement links TRBV5-4 to TRBJ1-1, with D unclear. The CDR3 runs to 14 residues. V lost 2 bases, J lost 5 bases, and 13 bases lay in between. Germline V gene data show CDR1 as SGHNT and CDR2 as YYREEE (reference sequence). Here the CDR3 reads CASSLPATGTEAFF. DNA for the CDR3: TGTGCCAGCAGCTTACCGGCCACGGGGACTGAAGCTTTCTTT.

This clone was picked up one time. The chain links TRBV7-6 to TRBJ2-5, with D unresolved. The germline CDR1 and CDR2 sequences are SGHVS and FNYEAQ. CDR3 length: 15 amino acids. The V end lost 5 bases, the J end lost 2 bases, and 15 bases lay between the germline ends. In nucleotides, the CDR3 is TGTGCCAGCAGCCCAAGCCAGATACCTCAAGAGACCCAGTACTTC. Protein product: CASSPSQIPQETQYF.

This clone was observed a few times. The chain links TRBV28 to TRBJ1-2; D gene ambiguous. The ends were cut back, 6 bases at V and 4 bases at J, with 15 bases in the middle. The CDR3 extends over 14 amino acids. Germline loops: CDR1 MDHEN, CDR2 SYDVKM. The CDR3 DNA reads TGTGCCAGCAGGCCGGACCGCGCATCCTATGGCTACACCTTC. It encodes CASRPDRASYGYTF.

This chain links TRBV5-5 with TRBJ1-5; 8 bases are a match to TRBD1. This CDR3 has 15 residues. V lost 5 bases to trimming and J lost 0 bases; unmatched junction nucleotides: 4. CDR1 is SGHKS and CDR2 is YYEKEE in the germline V gene (reference sequence). The CDR3 loop reads CASSRTGISNQPQHF. As DNA, the CDR3 is TGTGCCAGCAGTCGGACAGGGATTAGCAATCAGCCCCAGCATTTT.

On this clone itself: The conserved phenylalanine or tryptophan normally closing the CDR3 is absent here, so this likely arose from a read error. V usage is TRBV7-9 and J usage is TRBJ2-7; TRBD1 matches at 9 bases. This CDR3 has 13 amino acids. V lost 5 bases to trimming and J lost 6 bases; unmatched junction nucleotides: 5. Germline lookup yields CDR1 SEHNR and CDR2 FQNEAQ (reference sequence). The CDR3 region has the DNA TGTGCCAGCAGCAGGAGACAGGGGGGCGAGCAGTACTCC. Translated: CASSRRQGGEQYS.

This chain links TRBV19 with TRBJ1-5; D not resolved. V dropped 5 bases and J dropped 8 bases, with 16 bases sitting between them. Germline V gene data show CDR1 as LNHDA and CDR2 as SQIVND (reference sequence). The CDR3 runs 14 residues. The CDR3 loop is CASSETWMGEPQHF. The CDR3 DNA reads as TGTGCCAGTAGTGAAACATGGATGGGTGAGCCCCAGCATTTT.

In regard to this clone: Other nucleotide sequences in the sample specify the same CDR3. The J gene is TRBJ2-7, the V gene TRBV18; possibly TRBD1 for D (7 bases). The V and J ends lost 4 bases and 2 bases respectively, with 12 bases between them. Germline V gene lookup returns CDR1 KGHSH and CDR2 LQKENI. The CDR3 spans 14 residues. CDR3: CASSLAGGTYEQYF. Here the CDR3 DNA reads TGTGCCAGCTCACTCGCAGGGGGGACCTACGAGCAGTACTTC.

CDR3 loop: CASSPRLAGMYNEQFF. The CDR3 DNA reads as TGTGCCAGCAGCCCCCGACTAGCGGGAATGTACAATGAGCAGTTCTTC. V gene TRBV11-2 combines with J gene TRBJ2-1; 11 bases align to TRBD2. CDR3 size: 16 residues. Germline V lookup: CDR1 SGHAT, CDR2 FQNNGV. J lost 4 bases, V lost 5 bases, and 7 bases had no gene match.

In regard to this clone: Other DNA sequences in the same sample also yield this CDR3. V is TRBV6-5 and J is TRBJ1-1; no clear D. Germline assignment: CDR1 MNHEY and CDR2 SVGAGI. CDR3 length: 13 residues. V was trimmed by 3 bases and J by 0 bases, leaving 5 bases between them. The DNA of the CDR3 is TGTGCCAGCAGTTATCAGGTGAACACTGAAGCTTTCTTT. Translation: CASSYQVNTEAFF.

The chain links TRBV9 to TRBJ2-1; D perhaps matches TRBD2 (5 bases). The CDR3 spans 15 residues. V shed 5 bases and J shed 3 bases, with 15 bases lying between them. Germline loops: CDR1 SGDLS, CDR2 YYNGEE. The CDR3 DNA reads TGTGCCAGCAGTGCAACGGGGTCGTACTACAATGAGCAGTTCTTC. Protein sequence: CASSATGSYYNEQFF.

This sequence joins TRBV7-9 and TRBJ2-5; 16 bases align to TRBD2. Looked up from germline, CDR1 is SEHNR and CDR2 is FQNEAQ (reference sequence). Germline trimming cut 3 bases from V and 5 bases from J; bases unmatched to any gene: 3. This CDR3 spans 16 amino acids. This chain's CDR3 is CASSLGLAGGWETQYF. CDR3 nucleotide sequence: TGTGCCAGCAGCTTGGGACTAGCGGGAGGGTGGGAGACCCAGTACTTC.